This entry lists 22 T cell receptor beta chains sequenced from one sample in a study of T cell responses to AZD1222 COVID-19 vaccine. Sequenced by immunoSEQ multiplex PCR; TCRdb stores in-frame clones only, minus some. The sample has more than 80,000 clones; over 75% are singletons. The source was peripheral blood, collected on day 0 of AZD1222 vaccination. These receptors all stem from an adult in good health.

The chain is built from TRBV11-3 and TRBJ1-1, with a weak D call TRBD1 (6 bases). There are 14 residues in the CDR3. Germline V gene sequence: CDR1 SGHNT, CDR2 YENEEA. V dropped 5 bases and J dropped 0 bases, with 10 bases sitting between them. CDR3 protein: CASSRGAMNTEAFF. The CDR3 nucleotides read TGTGCCAGCAGCCGGGGGGCCATGAACACTGAAGCTTTCTTT.

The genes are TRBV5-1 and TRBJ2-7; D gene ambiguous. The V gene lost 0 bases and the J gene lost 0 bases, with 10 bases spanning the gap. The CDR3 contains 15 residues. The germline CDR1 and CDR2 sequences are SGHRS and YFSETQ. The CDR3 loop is CASSLGLMASYEQYF. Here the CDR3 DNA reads TGCGCCAGCAGCTTGGGATTGATGGCCTCCTACGAGCAGTACTTC.

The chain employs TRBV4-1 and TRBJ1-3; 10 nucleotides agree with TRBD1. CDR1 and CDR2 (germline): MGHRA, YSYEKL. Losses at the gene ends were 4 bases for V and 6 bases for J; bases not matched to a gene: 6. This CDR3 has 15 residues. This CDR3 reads CASSLGTGVVNTIYF. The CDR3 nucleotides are TGCGCCAGCAGCCTAGGGACAGGGGTCGTAAACACCATATATTTT.

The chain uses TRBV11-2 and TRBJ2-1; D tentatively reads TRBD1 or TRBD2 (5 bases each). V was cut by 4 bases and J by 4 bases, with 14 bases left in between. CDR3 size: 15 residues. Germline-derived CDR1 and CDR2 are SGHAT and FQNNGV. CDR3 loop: CASSSSTGGYNEQFF. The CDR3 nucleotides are TGTGCCAGCAGCTCCTCCACTGGGGGATACAATGAGCAGTTCTTC.

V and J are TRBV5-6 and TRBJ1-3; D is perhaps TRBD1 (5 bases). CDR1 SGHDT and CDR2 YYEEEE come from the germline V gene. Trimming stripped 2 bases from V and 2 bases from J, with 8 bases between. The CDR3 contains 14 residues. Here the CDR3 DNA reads TGTGCCAGCAGCTTCGGCAGGGCTGGAAACACCATATATTTT. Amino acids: CASSFGRAGNTIYF.

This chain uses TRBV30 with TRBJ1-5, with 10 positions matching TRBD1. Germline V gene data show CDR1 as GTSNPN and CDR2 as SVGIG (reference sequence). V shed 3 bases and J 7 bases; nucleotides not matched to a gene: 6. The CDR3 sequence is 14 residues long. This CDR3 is CAWSLTGGGQPQHF. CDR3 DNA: TGTGCCTGGAGCCTGACAGGGGGCGGACAGCCCCAGCATTTT. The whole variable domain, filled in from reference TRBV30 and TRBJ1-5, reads SQTIHQWPATLVQPVGSPLSLECTVEGTSNPNLYWYRQAAGRGLQLLFYSVGIGQISSEVPQNLSASRPQDRQFILSSKKLLLSDSGFYLCAWSLTGGGQPQHFGDGTRLSIL.

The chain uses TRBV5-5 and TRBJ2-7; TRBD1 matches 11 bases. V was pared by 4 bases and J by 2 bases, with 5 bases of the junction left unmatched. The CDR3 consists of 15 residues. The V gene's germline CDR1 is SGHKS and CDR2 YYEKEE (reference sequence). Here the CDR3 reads CASSPRTGGPYEQYF. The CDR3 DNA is TGTGCCAGCAGCCCACGGACAGGGGGCCCCTACGAGCAGTACTTC.

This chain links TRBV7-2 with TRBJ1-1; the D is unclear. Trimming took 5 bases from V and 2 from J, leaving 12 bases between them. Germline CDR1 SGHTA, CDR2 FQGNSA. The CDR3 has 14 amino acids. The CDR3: CASSPQVGNTEAFF. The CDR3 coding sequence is TGTGCCAGCAGCCCCCAGGTGGGAAACACTGAAGCTTTCTTT.

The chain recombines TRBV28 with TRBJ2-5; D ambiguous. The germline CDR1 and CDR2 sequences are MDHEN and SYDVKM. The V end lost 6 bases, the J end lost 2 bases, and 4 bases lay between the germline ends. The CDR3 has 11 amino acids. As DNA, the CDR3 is TGTGCCAGCAGCCTACAAGAGACCCAGTACTTC. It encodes CASSLQETQYF.

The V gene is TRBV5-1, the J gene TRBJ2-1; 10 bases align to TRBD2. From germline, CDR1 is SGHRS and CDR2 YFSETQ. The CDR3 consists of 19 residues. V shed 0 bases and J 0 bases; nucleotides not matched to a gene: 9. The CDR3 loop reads CASSLVGASGSLSYNEQFF. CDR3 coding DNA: TGCGCCAGCAGCTTGGTCGGGGCTAGCGGGAGTCTCTCCTACAATGAGCAGTTCTTC.

This CDR3 reads CASSFQRYEQYF. CDR3 DNA sequence: TGCGCCAGCAGCTTTCAACGCTACGAGCAGTACTTC. The rearrangement joins TRBV5-1 to TRBJ2-7; unclear D gene. This CDR3 region has 12 residues. The germline V gene has CDR1 SGHRS and CDR2 YFSETQ. V was trimmed by 2 bases and J by 3 bases, leaving 6 bases between them.

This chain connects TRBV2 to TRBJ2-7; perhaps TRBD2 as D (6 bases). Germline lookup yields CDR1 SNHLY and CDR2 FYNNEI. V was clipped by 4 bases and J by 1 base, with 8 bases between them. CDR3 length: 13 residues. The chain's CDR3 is CASSAGGSYEQYF. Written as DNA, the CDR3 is TGTGCCAGCAGTGCAGGAGGGTCCTACGAGCAGTACTTC.

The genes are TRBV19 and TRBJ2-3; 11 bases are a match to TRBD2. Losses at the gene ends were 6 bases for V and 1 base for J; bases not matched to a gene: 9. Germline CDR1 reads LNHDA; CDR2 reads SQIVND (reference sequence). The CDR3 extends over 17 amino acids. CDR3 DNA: TGTGCCAGTAGCAGACTAGCGGGATCAGGGGGCACAGATACGCAGTATTTT. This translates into CASSRLAGSGGTDTQYF.

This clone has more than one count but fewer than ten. CDR3 protein: CASSLGGTETQYF. As DNA, the CDR3 is TGTGCCAGCAGTTTAGGGGGGACCGAGACCCAGTACTTC. The rearrangement links TRBV12-3 or TRBV12-4 to TRBJ2-5; D is tentatively TRBD1 or TRBD2 (5 bases each). This CDR3 region has 13 residues. With 1 base removed from V and 5 bases from J, the gap between germline ends came to 8 bases.

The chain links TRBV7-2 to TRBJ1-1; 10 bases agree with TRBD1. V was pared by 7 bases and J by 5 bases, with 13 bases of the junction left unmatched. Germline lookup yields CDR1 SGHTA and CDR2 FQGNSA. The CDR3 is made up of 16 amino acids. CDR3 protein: CASTLFPPGQGTEAFF. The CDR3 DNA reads TGTGCCAGCACCCTCTTCCCCCCGGGACAGGGGACTGAAGCTTTCTTT.

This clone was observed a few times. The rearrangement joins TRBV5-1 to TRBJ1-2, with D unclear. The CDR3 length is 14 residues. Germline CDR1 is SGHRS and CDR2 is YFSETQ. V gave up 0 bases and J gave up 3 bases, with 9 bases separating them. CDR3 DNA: TGCGCCAGCAGCTTGGCCGGGCAGGACTATGGCTACACCTTC. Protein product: CASSLAGQDYGYTF.

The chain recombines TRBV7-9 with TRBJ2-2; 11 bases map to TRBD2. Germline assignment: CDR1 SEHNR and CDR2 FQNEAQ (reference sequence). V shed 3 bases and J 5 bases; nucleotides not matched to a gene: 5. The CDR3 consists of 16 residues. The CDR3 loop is CASSFSGRAGTGELFF. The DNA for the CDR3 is TGTGCCAGCAGCTTTAGCGGGAGGGCCGGTACCGGGGAGCTGTTTTTT.

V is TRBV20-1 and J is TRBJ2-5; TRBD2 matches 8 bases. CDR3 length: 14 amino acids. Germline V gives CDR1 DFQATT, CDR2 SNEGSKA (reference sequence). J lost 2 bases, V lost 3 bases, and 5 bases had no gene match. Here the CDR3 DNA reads TGCAGTGCTAGTAACCAGCGGGGGCAAGAGACCCAGTACTTC. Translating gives CSASNQRGQETQYF.

CDR3 in amino acids: CAASRGANTGELFF. In DNA, the CDR3 is TGTGCCGCGAGCAGGGGCGCGAACACCGGGGAGCTGTTTTTT. The chain employs TRBV30 and TRBJ2-2, with D possibly being TRBD1 (6 bases). V lost 8 bases, J lost 0 bases, and 13 bases lay in between. Germline-derived CDR1 and CDR2 are GTSNPN and SVGIG (reference sequence). The CDR3 is made up of 14 amino acids.

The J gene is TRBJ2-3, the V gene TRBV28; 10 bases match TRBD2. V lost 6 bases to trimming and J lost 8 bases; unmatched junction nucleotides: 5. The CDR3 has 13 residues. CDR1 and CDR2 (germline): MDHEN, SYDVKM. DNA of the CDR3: TGTGCCAGCAGAGCGGGAGGGCCGGGTACGCAGTATTTT. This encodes CASRAGGPGTQYF. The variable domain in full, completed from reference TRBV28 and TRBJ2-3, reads DVKVTQSSRYLVKRTGEKVFLECVQDMDHENMFWYRQDPGLGLRLIYFSYDVKMKEKGDIPEGYSVSREKKERFSLILESASTNQTSMYLCASRAGGPGTQYFGPGTRLTVL.

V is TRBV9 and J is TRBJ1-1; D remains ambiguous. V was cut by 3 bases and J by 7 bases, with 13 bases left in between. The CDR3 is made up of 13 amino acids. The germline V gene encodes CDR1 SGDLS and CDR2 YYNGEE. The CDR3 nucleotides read TGTGCCAGCAGCGCTGCGATAAGCGGTGAAGCTTTCTTT. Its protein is CASSAAISGEAFF.

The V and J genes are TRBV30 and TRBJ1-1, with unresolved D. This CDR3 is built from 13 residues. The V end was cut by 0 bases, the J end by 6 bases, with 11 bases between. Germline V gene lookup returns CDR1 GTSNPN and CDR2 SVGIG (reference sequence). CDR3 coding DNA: TGTGCCTGGAGTGTTCCGGGCCCCGCTGAAGCTTTCTTT. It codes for CAWSVPGPAEAFF.